The 19 T cell receptor beta chains reported below all come from one sample, sequenced in a study of OX40 agonist ivuxolimab in advanced cancers. Libraries were prepared by immunoSEQ multiplex PCR; TCRdb keeps only in-frame clonotypes and omits some of them. Of about 64,000 clones in the sample, around 84% were seen once. Sequencing used CD4+ or CD8+ T cells sorted from blood, obtained in a trial of the OX40 agonist ivuxolimab. These receptors all stem from an adult with an advanced solid tumor such as melanoma, head and neck, liver or kidney cancer.

V usage is TRBV10-3 and J usage is TRBJ2-2, with 12 bases aligning to TRBD2. The CDR3 runs to 16 residues. Germline assignment: CDR1 ENHRY and CDR2 SYGVKD. Trimming removed 5 bases from V and 4 bases from J; junction bases left unmatched: 5. The CDR3 DNA sequence: TGTGCCATCAGTCCTAGCGGGGGGGTAGGCACCGGGGAGCTGTTTTTT. Protein: CAISPSGGVGTGELFF.

J is TRBJ2-1 and V is TRBV7-2; either TRBD1 or TRBD2 may supply D (5 bases each). V shed 5 bases and J shed 5 bases, with 13 bases lying between them. Germline V lookup: CDR1 SGHTA, CDR2 FQGNSA. This CDR3 has 14 amino acids. Written as DNA, the CDR3 is TGTGCCAGCAGCGCTTCCGGGACCAACAATGAGCAGTTCTTC. Its translation: CASSASGTNNEQFF.

V gene TRBV10-3 combines with J gene TRBJ2-2; tentatively, D is TRBD1 (5 bases). V lost 6 bases, J lost 1 base, and 15 bases lay in between. The CDR3 is 16 residues long. Germline CDR1 is ENHRY and CDR2 is SYGVKD. The CDR3 DNA reads as TGTGCCATCAGGCCTTGGGAAAGGGGGAACACCGGGGAGCTGTTTTTT. Protein: CAIRPWERGNTGELFF.

The CDR3 here is CASTRQGAFGNTIYF. CDR3 DNA sequence: TGTGCCAGCACACGACAGGGGGCTTTTGGAAACACCATATATTTT. V usage is TRBV2 and J usage is TRBJ1-3; 10 positions agree with TRBD1. This CDR3 comprises 15 residues. Germline V gene data show CDR1 as SNHLY and CDR2 as FYNNEI. Trimming removed 7 bases from V and 3 bases from J; junction bases left unmatched: 6.

This chain connects TRBV18 to TRBJ2-1, with D unresolved. The CDR3 runs 14 residues. V lost 6 bases to trimming and J lost 7 bases, with 16 bases between them. Germline lookup yields CDR1 KGHSH and CDR2 LQKENI. The CDR3 sequence: CASSPGVQPNEQFF. The CDR3 nucleotides read TGTGCCAGCTCCCCGGGCGTCCAACCTAATGAGCAGTTCTTC. Full variable domain (outside the CDR3, taken from reference TRBV18 and TRBJ2-1): NAGVMQNPRHLVRRRGQEARLRCSPMKGHSHVYWYRQLPEEGLKFMVYLQKENIIDESGMPKERFSAEFPKEGPSILRIQQVVRGDSAAYFCASSPGVQPNEQFFGPGTRLTVL.

This chain uses TRBV2 with TRBJ2-6; no clear D. V was pared by 3 bases and J by 0 bases, with 12 bases between. Germline assignment: CDR1 SNHLY and CDR2 FYNNEI. CDR3 length equals 17 residues. The CDR3 nucleotides read TGTGCCAGCAGTGATCAGATCAGTAGCTCTGGGGCCAACGTCCTGACTTTC. Encoded protein: CASSDQISSSGANVLTF.

This rearrangement joins TRBV10-3 to TRBJ1-1; D perhaps matches TRBD1 (6 bases). CDR3 length: 14 residues. Per germline, CDR1 ENHRY and CDR2 SYGVKD. V was trimmed by 2 bases and J by 1 base, leaving 8 bases between them. The CDR3 DNA follows: TGTGCCATCAGTGAGGGGACAAGGAACACTGAAGCTTTCTTT. It specifies CAISEGTRNTEAFF.

The chain carries TRBV7-9 and TRBJ1-2, with unresolved D. V was clipped by 2 bases and J by 6 bases, with 13 bases between them. Germline-derived CDR1 and CDR2 are SEHNR and FQNEAQ (reference sequence). This CDR3 has 14 residues. The CDR3 bases are TGTGCCAGCAGCTTACGGAATATTGGGAATGGCTACACCTTC. Translated, it gives CASSLRNIGNGYTF.

The chain links TRBV4-3 to TRBJ2-1; 9 bases agree with TRBD2. The CDR3 has 16 amino acids. Per the germline V gene, CDR1 is LGHNA and CDR2 is YSLEER. Trimming at V came to 1 base and at J to 2 bases, leaving 3 bases not matched to a gene. This chain's CDR3 is CASSQGAGGTYNEQFF. Here the CDR3 DNA reads TGCGCCAGCAGCCAAGGAGCGGGGGGCACCTACAATGAGCAGTTCTTC.

The chain recombines TRBV5-4 with TRBJ1-1; D might be TRBD1 (6 bases). Per the germline V gene, CDR1 is SGHNT and CDR2 is YYREEE (reference sequence). V was clipped by 3 bases and J by 1 base, with 13 bases between them. The CDR3 has 15 residues. The CDR3 DNA sequence: TGTGCCAGCAGCTCCGCCCCAGGGGCGAACACTGAAGCTTTCTTT. Amino acids: CASSSAPGANTEAFF.

This clone was counted only a few times. The rearrangement joins TRBV9 to TRBJ2-5; perhaps D is TRBD1 or TRBD2 (5 bases each). The CDR3 covers 13 residues. V dropped 0 bases and J dropped 4 bases, with 7 bases sitting between them. CDR1 and CDR2 from the germline V gene are SGDLS and YYNGEE. The CDR3 spells CASSVDGTETQYF. In nucleotides, the CDR3 is TGTGCCAGCAGCGTAGACGGGACAGAGACCCAGTACTTC.

This chain uses TRBV7-9 with TRBJ1-6, with D unclear. There are 14 residues in the CDR3. Trimming cost V 4 bases and J 10 bases, with 14 bases left between them. Looked up from germline, CDR1 is SEHNR and CDR2 is FQNEAQ (reference sequence). CDR3 region: CASSSPPPGSPLHF. The CDR3 nucleotides are TGTGCCAGCAGCTCGCCCCCCCCGGGATCACCCCTCCACTTT.

This clone was seen once. The identical CDR3 is also encoded by other nucleotide sequences in the sample. The chain combines TRBV6-5 with TRBJ2-7, with TRBD2 matching 8 bases. CDR1 and CDR2 (germline): MNHEY, SVGAGI. Trimming cost V 0 bases and J 2 bases; bases outside gene matches: 6. The CDR3 has 16 residues. CDR3 region: CASSYSTAGGPYEQYF. The CDR3 region has the DNA TGTGCCAGCAGTTACTCGACGGCGGGAGGCCCCTACGAGCAGTACTTC.

This chain joins TRBV5-4 and TRBJ1-3, with D unclear. V lost 3 bases to trimming and J lost 4 bases, with 17 bases between them. This CDR3 region has 16 residues. The germline CDR1 and CDR2 sequences are SGHNT and YYREEE (reference sequence). Here the CDR3 reads CASSSGVRGLGNTIYF. The CDR3 bases are TGTGCCAGCAGCTCTGGAGTGCGGGGATTAGGAAACACCATATATTTT.

The CDR3 reads CASSLSGTSGNTIYF. Written as DNA, the CDR3 is TGCGCCAGCAGCTTGTCCGGGACCTCTGGAAACACCATATATTTT. The chain couples TRBV5-1 to TRBJ1-3; TRBD1 is a possible D gene (5 bases). V was clipped by 1 base and J by 0 bases, with 8 bases between them. Germline V gene data show CDR1 as SGHRS and CDR2 as YFSETQ. The CDR3 loop spans 15 amino acids.

The J gene is TRBJ1-2, the V gene TRBV11-3; D remains ambiguous. CDR3 length: 14 residues. V shed 1 base and J shed 4 bases, with 10 bases lying between them. Per the germline V gene, CDR1 is SGHNT and CDR2 is YENEEA. CDR3 loop: CASSLGRQTYGYTF. The CDR3 coding sequence is TGTGCCAGCAGCTTAGGTCGCCAGACCTATGGCTACACCTTC.

The chain links TRBV29-1 to TRBJ1-2; TRBD1 aligns across 9 bases. The CDR3 is 13 residues long. The V segment lost 4 bases and the J segment 2 bases; nucleotides outside the gene matches: 2. Germline CDR1 SQVTM, CDR2 ANQGSEA. CDR3: CSVGGTGNYGYTF. As DNA, the CDR3 is TGCAGCGTTGGAGGGACAGGGAACTATGGCTACACCTTC.

The chain uses TRBV6-6 and TRBJ1-6, with TRBD1 identical over 9 bases. The CDR3 is 15 residues long. CDR1 and CDR2 (germline): MNHNY, SVGAGI (reference sequence). Germline trimming cut 6 bases from V and 9 bases from J; bases unmatched to any gene: 9. CDR3 loop: CASSSPGQGSSPLHF. CDR3 bases: TGTGCCAGCAGCTCACCGGGACAGGGTAGTTCACCCCTCCACTTT.

The chain carries TRBV5-4 and TRBJ1-4, with 11 bases identical to TRBD1. After removal of 4 bases from V and 0 bases from J, the junction contained 2 bases not matched to a gene. CDR1 and CDR2 (germline): SGHNT, YYREEE (reference sequence). This CDR3 has 16 residues. In DNA form, the CDR3 reads TGTGCCAGCAGCCCGGGACAGGGGGCAACTAATGAAAAACTGTTTTTT. This sequence encodes CASSPGQGATNEKLFF.